This T cell receptor beta chain was documented in a study of identical twins. Study-wide findings and caveats: Twin pairs' shared out-of-frame alpha sequences were enriched in low generation probability. While abundant cord blood beta clonotypes carried fewer insertions, memory repertoires showed no such pattern.

Turning to this clonotype: Its specificity is unknown.

After template switching added a universal primer site, the resulting cDNA carried unique molecular identifiers. TCRdb ran MiXCR on the 5' RACE reads and lists one entry per CDR3 protein. The sample has about 890,000 distinct CDR3 sequences, about 12% seen once. V dropped 0 bases and J dropped 2 bases, with 11 bases sitting between them. The CDR3 is 15 amino acids. CDR1 and CDR2 (germline): MNHEY, SVGEGT. In addition, the sample was reused for a study of yellow fever vaccine responses in identical twins.

The sequenced sample was PBMCs. The TCR comes from a woman between 18 and 30 years old in good health. The J gene is TRBJ2-7, the V gene TRBV6-2 or TRBV6-3, with D possibly being TRBD1 (5 bases). CDR3 residues: CASSYSSGRAYEQYV. The CDR3, as DNA: TGTGCCAGCAGTTACTCGAGTGGCAGGGCCTACGAGCAGTACGTC.